This TCR beta chain is from a study of T cell repertoires in cytomegalovirus infection. Study context: Well-studied HLA-B-restricted epitopes and recently identified HLA-C-restricted epitopes of CMV were both used in the study. Indications of both CMV infection and matching HLA type were provided by public TCR beta signatures. Study conclusions and caveats: Identification of carriers of CMV plus the relevant HLA was achieved through cumulative public TCR beta family frequency. In two of eight donors, the top clonotype was HLA-C-restricted CMV-specific.

TCRdb itself ran the reads through MiXCR, one entry per CDR3 protein. The table includes 750,000 to 950,000 distinct CDR3 sequences, around 29% detected once. The V end lost 1 base, the J end lost 2 bases, and 9 bases lay between the germline ends. CDR1 MNHEY and CDR2 SMNVEV come from the germline V gene (reference sequence). This CDR3 spans 14 amino acids. Of note for this clonotype: Its specificity is not known.

V usage is TRBV27 and J usage is TRBJ2-7; D is perhaps TRBD1 (6 bases). The source is a human donor in good health (CMV status not recorded). Some clones in this sample may be carry-over from other donors' samples. This specimen was cultured CD8+ T cells from PBMCs, taken from culture after CMV antigen stimulation. The CDR3 bases are TGTGCCAGCAGTTTATACTCAGGGGCCTACGAGCAGTACGTC. Translating gives CASSLYSGAYEQYV.